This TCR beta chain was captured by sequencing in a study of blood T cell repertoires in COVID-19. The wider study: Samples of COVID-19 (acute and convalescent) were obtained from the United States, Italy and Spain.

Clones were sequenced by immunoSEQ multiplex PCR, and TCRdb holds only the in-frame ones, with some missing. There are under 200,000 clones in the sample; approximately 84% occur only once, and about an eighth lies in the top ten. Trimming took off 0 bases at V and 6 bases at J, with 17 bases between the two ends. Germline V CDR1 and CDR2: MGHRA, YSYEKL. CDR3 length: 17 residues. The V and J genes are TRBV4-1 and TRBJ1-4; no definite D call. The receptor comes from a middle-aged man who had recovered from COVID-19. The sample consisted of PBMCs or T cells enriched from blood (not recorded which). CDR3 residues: CASSQEASARPDEKLFF. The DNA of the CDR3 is TGCGCCAGCAGCCAAGAAGCCAGCGCTAGACCAGATGAAAAACTGTTTTTT.